This T cell receptor beta chain comes out of a study of graft-versus-host responses after intestinal transplantation. Assay used: immunoSEQ multiplex PCR; TCRdb lists only in-frame clones, some missing. Of more than 75,000 clones listed, about 91% were seen once; the top ten hold around 0.37%. Notes on this clone: What it binds is unknown.

Trimming removed 5 bases from V and 5 bases from J, with 9 bases in between. The V gene's germline CDR1 is SEHNR and CDR2 FQNEAQ (reference sequence). The CDR3 covers 13 residues. J is TRBJ2-2 and V is TRBV7-9, with TRBD1 as a possible D gene (6 bases). This TCR came from a human donor who was the organ donor for an intestinal transplant. Specimen: unstimulated CD4+ T cells sorted from spleen or lymph node cells, collected before transplant. In nucleotides, the CDR3 is TGTGCCAGCAGCCCTCAGGGGACCGGGGAGCTGTTTTTT. This translates into CASSPQGTGELFF.